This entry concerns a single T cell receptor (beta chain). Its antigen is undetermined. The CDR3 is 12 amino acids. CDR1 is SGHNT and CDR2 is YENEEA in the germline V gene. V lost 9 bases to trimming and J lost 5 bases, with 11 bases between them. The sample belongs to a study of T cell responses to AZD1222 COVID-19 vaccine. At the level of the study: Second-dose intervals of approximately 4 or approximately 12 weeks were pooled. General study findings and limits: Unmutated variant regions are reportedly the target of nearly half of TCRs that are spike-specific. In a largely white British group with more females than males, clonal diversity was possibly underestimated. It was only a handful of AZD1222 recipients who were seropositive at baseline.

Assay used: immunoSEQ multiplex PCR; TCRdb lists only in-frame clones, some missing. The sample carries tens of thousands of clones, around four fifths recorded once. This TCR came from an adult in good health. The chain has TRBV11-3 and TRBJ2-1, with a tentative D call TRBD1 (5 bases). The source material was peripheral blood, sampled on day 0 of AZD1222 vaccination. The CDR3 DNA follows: TGTGCCAGTATGGGGCGGAACAATGAGCAGTTCTTC. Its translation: CASMGRNNEQFF.